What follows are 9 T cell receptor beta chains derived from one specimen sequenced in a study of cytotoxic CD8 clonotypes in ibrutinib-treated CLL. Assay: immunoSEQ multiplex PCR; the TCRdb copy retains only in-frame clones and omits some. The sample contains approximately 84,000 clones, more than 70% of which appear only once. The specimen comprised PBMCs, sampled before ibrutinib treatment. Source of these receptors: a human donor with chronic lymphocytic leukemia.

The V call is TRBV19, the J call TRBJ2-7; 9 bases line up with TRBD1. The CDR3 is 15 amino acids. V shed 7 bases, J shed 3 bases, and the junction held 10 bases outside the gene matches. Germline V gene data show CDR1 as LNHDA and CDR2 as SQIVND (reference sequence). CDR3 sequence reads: CASKKGGTGFYEQYF. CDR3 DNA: TGTGCCAGTAAAAAAGGGGGGACAGGGTTCTACGAGCAGTACTTC.

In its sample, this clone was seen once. The CDR3, as DNA: TGTGCCAGCAGTGAAGCGCGGAAAGGGTTAATGAACACTGAAGCTTTCTTT. Translating it yields CASSEARKGLMNTEAFF. J is TRBJ1-1 and V is TRBV6-1; no definite D call. Trimming stripped 0 bases from V and 0 bases from J, with 14 bases between. Per germline, CDR1 MNHNS and CDR2 SASEGT. The CDR3 length is 17 residues.

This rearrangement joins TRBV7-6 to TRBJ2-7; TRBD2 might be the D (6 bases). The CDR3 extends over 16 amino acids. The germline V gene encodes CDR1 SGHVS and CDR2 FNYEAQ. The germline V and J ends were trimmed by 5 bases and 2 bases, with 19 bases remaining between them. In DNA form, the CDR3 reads TGTGCCAGCAGCCCACTTAGGGCTAGCGAGACCTACGAGCAGTACTTC. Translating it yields CASSPLRASETYEQYF.

CDR3 DNA sequence: TGTGCCAGCAGCCTCCCCGCAGGAATCGAGCAGTACTTC. Its protein product is CASSLPAGIEQYF. The chain is built from TRBV5-6 and TRBJ2-7; D remains unclear. Between the trimmed V and J ends, which lost 4 bases and 6 bases, there was a span of 14 bases. Germline values: CDR1 SGHDT, CDR2 YYEEEE. The CDR3 runs to 13 residues.

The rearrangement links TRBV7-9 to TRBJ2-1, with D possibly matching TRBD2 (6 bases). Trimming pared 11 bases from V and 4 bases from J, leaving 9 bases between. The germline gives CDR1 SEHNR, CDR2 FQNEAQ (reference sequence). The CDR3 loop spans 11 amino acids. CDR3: CAFLAYNEQFF. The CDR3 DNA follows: TGTGCCTTCCTAGCGTACAATGAGCAGTTCTTC. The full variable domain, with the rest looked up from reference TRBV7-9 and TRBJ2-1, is DTGVSQNPRHKITKRGQNVTFRCDPISEHNRLYWYRQTLGQGPEFLTYFQNEAQLEKSRLLSDRFSAERPKGSFSTLEIQRTEQGDSAMYLCAFLAYNEQFFGPGTRLTVL.

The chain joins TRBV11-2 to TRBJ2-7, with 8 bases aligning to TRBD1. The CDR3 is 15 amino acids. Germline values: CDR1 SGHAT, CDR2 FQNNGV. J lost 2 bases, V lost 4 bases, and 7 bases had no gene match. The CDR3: CASSYTQGAPYEQYF. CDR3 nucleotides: TGTGCCAGCAGCTATACCCAGGGGGCACCCTACGAGCAGTACTTC.

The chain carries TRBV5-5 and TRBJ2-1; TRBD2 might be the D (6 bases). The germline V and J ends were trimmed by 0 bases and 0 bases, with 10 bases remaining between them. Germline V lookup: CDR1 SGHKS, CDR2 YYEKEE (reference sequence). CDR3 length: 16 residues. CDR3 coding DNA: TGTGCCAGCAGCTTGGTGGGCGGGACCTCCTACAATGAGCAGTTCTTC. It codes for CASSLVGGTSYNEQFF.

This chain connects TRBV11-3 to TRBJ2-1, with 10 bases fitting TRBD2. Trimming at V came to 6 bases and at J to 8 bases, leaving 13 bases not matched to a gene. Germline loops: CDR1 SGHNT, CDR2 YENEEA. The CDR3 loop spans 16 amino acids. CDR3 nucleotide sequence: TGTGCCAGCAGTTCCGGGCTAGCGGGAGCTGCCCATGAGCAGTTCTTC. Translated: CASSSGLAGAAHEQFF.

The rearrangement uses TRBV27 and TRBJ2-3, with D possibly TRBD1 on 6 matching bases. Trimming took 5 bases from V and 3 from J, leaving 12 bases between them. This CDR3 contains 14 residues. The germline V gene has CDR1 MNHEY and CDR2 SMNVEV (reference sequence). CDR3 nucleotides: TGTGCCAGCAGTCTCCGGGACACAACAGATACGCAGTATTTT. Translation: CASSLRDTTDTQYF.